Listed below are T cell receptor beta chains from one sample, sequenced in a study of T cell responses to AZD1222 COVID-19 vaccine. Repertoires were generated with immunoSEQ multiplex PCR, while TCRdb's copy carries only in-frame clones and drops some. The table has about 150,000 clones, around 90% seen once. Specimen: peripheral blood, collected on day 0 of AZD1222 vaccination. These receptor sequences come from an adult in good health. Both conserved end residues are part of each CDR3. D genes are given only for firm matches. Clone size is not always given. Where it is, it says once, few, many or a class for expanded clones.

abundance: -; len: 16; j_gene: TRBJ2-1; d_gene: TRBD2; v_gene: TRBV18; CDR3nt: TGTGCCAGCTCACTCTGGACTAGCGGGAGTTACGATGAGCAGTTCTTC; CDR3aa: CASSLWTSGSYDEQFF
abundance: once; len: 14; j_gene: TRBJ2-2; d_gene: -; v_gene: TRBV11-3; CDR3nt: TGTGCCAGCAGCTTAGGAGGGAACACCGGGGAGCTGTTTTTT; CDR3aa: CASSLGGNTGELFF
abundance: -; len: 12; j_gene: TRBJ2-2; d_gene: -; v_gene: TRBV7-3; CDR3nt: TGTGCCAGCAGCTCGTTGGCCGGGGAGCTGTTTTTT; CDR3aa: CASSSLAGELFF
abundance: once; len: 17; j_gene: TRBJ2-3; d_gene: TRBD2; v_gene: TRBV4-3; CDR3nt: TGCGCCAGCAGCCAAGGACTAGCGGGGCTTAGCACAGATACGCAGTATTTT; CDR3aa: CASSQGLAGLSTDTQYF
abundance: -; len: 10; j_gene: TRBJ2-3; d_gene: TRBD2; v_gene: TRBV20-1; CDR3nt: TGCAGTCCGGGGGGGGATACGCAGTATTTT; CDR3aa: CSPGGDTQYF
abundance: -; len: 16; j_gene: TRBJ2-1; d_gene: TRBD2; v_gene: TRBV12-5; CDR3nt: TGTGCTAGTGGTTTGTTGCACGGGACTAGCGACAATGAGCAGTTCTTC; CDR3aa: CASGLLHGTSDNEQFF
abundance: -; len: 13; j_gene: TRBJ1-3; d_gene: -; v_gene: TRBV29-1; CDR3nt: TGCAGCGTCCGCGACCCAGCCGGAAACACCATATATTTT; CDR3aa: CSVRDPAGNTIYF
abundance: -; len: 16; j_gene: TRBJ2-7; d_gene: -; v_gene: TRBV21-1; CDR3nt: TGTGCCAGCATCCCGGAGGGGCCTAGCGGGAGACAAGAGCAGTACTTC; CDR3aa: CASIPEGPSGRQEQYF
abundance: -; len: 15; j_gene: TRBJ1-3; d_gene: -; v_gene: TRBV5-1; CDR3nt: TGCGCCAGCAGCGCATCCCCGGGGGCTGGAAACACCATATATTTT; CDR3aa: CASSASPGAGNTIYF
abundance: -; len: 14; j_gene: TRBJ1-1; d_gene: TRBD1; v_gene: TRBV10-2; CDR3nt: TGCGCCAGCAGAGGACAGGGGGCGCGCACTGAAGCTTTCTTT; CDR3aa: CASRGQGARTEAFF
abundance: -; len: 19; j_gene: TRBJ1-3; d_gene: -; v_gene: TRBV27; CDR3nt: TGTGCCAGCAGTTTCTACCCACCCGCGACAGTCTTCTCTGGAAACACCATATATTTT; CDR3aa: CASSFYPPATVFSGNTIYF
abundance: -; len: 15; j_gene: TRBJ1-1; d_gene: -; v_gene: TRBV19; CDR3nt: TGTGCCAGTAGTCCCCCACGGGGGCGCCTGGCTGGGGCTTTCTTT; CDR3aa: CASSPPRGRLAGAFF
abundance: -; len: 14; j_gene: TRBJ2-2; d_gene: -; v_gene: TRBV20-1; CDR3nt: TGCAGTGCTAGTCTTCGGTTGGGAACCGGGGAGCTGTTTTTT; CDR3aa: CSASLRLGTGELFF
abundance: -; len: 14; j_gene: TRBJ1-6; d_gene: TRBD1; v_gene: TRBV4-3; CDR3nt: TGCGCCAGCAGCCTACGGGACAGGGGAGCACCCCTCCACTTT; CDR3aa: CASSLRDRGAPLHF
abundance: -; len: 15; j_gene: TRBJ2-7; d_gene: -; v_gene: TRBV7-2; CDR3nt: TGTGCCAGCCGGAGGGATGGGGGACTGGCCTACGAGCAGTACTTC; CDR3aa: CASRRDGGLAYEQYF
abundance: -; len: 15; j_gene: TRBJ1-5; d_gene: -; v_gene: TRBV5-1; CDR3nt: TGCGCCAGCAGCTTGGAAGGGGGGTGGAATCAGCCCCAGCATTTT; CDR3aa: CASSLEGGWNQPQHF
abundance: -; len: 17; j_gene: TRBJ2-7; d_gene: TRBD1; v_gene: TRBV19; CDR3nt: TGTGCCAGTAGTAGAGGGAGGCCCGGACAGGGGCAGTCCGAGCAGTACTTC; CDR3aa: CASSRGRPGQGQSEQYF
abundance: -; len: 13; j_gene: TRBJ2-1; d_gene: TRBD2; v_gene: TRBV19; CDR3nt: TGTGCCAGTTCGACTAGCGGGAGGGTTGGGCAGTTCTTC; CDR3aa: CASSTSGRVGQFF
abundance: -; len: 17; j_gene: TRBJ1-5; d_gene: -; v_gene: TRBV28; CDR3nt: TGTGCCAGCAGTTTATGGAGGTCAGATTATAGCAATCAGCCCCAGCATTTT; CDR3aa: CASSLWRSDYSNQPQHF
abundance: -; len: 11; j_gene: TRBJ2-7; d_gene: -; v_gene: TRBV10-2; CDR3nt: TGCGCCAGCAGTGCCAGCGACGAGCAGTACTTC; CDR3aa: CASSASDEQYF
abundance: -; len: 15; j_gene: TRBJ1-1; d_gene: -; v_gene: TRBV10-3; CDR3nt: TGTGCCATTTCCGAATTTTCGGGACTTAACACTGAAGCTTTCTTT; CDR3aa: CAISEFSGLNTEAFF
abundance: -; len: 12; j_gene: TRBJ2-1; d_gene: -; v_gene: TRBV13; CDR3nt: TGTGCCAGCAGCCCTCAGGGGGGATCACGGTTCTTC; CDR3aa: CASSPQGGSRFF
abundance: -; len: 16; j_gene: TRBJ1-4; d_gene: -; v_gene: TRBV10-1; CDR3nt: TGCGCCAGCAGTGAGCCTCCCCCAGGGTTTGATGAAAAACTGTTTTTT; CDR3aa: CASSEPPPGFDEKLFF
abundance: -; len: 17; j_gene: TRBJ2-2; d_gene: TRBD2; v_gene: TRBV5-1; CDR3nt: TGCGCCAGCAGCTTGGGATCAGCGGGGACGAACACCGGGGAGCTGTTTTTT; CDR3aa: CASSLGSAGTNTGELFF
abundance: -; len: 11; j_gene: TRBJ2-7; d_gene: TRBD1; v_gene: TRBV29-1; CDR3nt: TGCAGCTCCGGGACAGCTTACGAGCAGTACTTC; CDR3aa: CSSGTAYEQYF
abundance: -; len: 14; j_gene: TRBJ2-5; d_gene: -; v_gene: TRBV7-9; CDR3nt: TGTGCCAGCAGCTTACGGTTAGGGGGAGAGACCCAGTACTTC; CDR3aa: CASSLRLGGETQYF
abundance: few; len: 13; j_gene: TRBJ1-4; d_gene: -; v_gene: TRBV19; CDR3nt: TGTGCCAGTAGTAACGAGGTTTGGGAAAAACTGTTTTTT; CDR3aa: CASSNEVWEKLFF
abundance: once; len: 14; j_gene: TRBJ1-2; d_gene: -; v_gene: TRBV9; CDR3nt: TGTGCCAGCAGCCCTCGAGGGGGGGACTATGGCTACACCTTC; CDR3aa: CASSPRGGDYGYTF
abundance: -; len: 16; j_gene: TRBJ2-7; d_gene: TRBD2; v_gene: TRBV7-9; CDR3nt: TGTGCCAGCAGCTACGGAGCCCATACTAGCGCCTACGAGCAGTACTTC; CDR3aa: CASSYGAHTSAYEQYF
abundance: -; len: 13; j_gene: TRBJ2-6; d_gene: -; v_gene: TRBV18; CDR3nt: TGTGCCAGCTCACCTGTTGGGGCCAACGTCCTGACTTTC; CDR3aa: CASSPVGANVLTF
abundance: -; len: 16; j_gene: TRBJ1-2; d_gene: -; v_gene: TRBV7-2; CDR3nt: TGTGCCAGCAGCCCCGGTCTCCGCGGGGCTAACTATGGCTACACCTTC; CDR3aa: CASSPGLRGANYGYTF
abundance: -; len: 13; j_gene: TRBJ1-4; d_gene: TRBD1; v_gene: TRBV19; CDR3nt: TGTGCCAGTAGTTCGGGACAGAGTGAAAAACTGTTTTTT; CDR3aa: CASSSGQSEKLFF
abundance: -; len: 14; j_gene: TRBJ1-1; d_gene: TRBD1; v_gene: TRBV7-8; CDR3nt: TGTGCCAGCAGCAACTCAGGGGGCTCGGGGAAAGCTTTCTTT; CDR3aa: CASSNSGGSGKAFF
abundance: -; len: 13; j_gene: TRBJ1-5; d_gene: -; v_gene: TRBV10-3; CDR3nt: TGTGCCATCAGTTCGATGGGCAATCAGCCCCAGCATTTT; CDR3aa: CAISSMGNQPQHF
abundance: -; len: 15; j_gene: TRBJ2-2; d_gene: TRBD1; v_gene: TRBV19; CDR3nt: TGTGCCAGTAGTATCATGCAGGGGGCTACCGGGGAGCTGTTTTTT; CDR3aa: CASSIMQGATGELFF
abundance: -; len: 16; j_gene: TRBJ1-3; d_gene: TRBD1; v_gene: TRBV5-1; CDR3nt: TGCGCCAGCAGGGCAGGGGGCGCGTCAGCCGGAAACACCATATATTTT; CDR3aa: CASRAGGASAGNTIYF
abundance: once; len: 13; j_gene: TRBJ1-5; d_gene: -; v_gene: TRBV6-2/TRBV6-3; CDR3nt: TGTGCCAGCAGTTACCAAATCGATCAGCCCCAGCATTTT; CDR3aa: CASSYQIDQPQHF
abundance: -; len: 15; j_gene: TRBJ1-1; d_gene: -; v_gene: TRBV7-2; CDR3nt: TGTGCCAGCAGCTTAGCGTTCAGGGGCTTTACTGAAGCTTTCTTT; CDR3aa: CASSLAFRGFTEAFF
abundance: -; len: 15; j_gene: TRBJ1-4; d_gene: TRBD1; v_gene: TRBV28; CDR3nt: TGTGCCAGCAGTCGCCCGGGACAGGGCCGTGAAAAACTGTTTTTT; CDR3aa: CASSRPGQGREKLFF
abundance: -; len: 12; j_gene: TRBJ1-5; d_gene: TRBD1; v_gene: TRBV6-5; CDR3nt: TGTGCCAGCAGTTCCAGGGGGCCGCCCCAGCATTTT; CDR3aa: CASSSRGPPQHF
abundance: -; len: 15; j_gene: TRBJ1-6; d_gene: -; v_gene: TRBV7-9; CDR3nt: TGTGCCAGCAGCGCGGACGGAAACTATAATTCACCCCTCCACTTT; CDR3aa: CASSADGNYNSPLHF
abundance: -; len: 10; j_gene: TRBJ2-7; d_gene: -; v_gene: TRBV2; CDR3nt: TGTGCCAGCACTGGGTACGAGCAGTACTTC; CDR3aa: CASTGYEQYF
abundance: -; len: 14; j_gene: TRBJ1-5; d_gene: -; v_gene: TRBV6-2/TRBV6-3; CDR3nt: TGTGCCAGCAGTTATCGCCCGGCGGCTCAGCCCCAGCATTTT; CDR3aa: CASSYRPAAQPQHF
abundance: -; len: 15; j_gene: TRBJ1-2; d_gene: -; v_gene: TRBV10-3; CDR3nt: TGTGCCATCAGTGAGTCTGGGGGCACTGGCTATGGCTACACCTTC; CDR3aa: CAISESGGTGYGYTF